This entry lists 30 T cell receptor beta chains sequenced from one sample in a study of OX40 agonist ivuxolimab in advanced cancers. Libraries were prepared by immunoSEQ multiplex PCR; TCRdb keeps only in-frame clonotypes and omits some of them. The sample has 50,000 to 60,000 clones, roughly 87% seen once; the top ten hold more than 5%. Sample: CD4+ or CD8+ T cells sorted from blood, taken in a trial of the OX40 agonist ivuxolimab. All receptors come from an adult with an advanced solid tumor such as melanoma, head and neck, liver or kidney cancer.

This sequence joins TRBV6-1 and TRBJ2-3; D perhaps matches TRBD2 (5 bases). V was cut by 1 base and J by 2 bases, with 19 bases left in between. The CDR3 is made up of 18 amino acids. CDR1 is MNHNS, CDR2 SASEGT, per germline. CDR3 amino acids: CASSEGLVPLATTDTQYF. The CDR3 DNA reads as TGTGCCAGCAGTGAAGGTTTAGTGCCCCTAGCAACCACAGATACGCAGTATTTT.

The chain recombines TRBV4-2 with TRBJ2-1; 9 nucleotides align to TRBD2. V dropped 1 base and J dropped 9; count of bases not matched to a gene: 4. Germline CDR1 LGHNA, CDR2 YNFKEQ. CDR3 length: 14 residues. This chain's CDR3 is CASSQGRGGFEQFF. In DNA form, the CDR3 reads TGTGCCAGCAGCCAAGGGCGGGGGGGCTTTGAGCAGTTCTTC.

CDR3 in amino acids: CASSTDVLSGNTIYF. The CDR3 DNA reads TGTGCCAGCAGCACGGACGTACTCTCTGGAAACACCATATATTTT. V usage is TRBV6-5 and J usage is TRBJ1-3; D is undetermined. V lost 6 bases to trimming and J lost 0 bases, with 12 bases between them. This CDR3 has 15 residues. Germline loops: CDR1 MNHEY, CDR2 SVGAGI.

V and J are TRBV27 and TRBJ2-7; 8 nucleotides line up with TRBD2. V gave up 5 bases and J gave up 1 base; unmatched junction bases: 10. The CDR3 spans 16 residues. Per germline, CDR1 MNHEY and CDR2 SMNVEV (reference sequence). The CDR3 DNA sequence: TGTGCCAGCAGTCCCTGGGGAGCGGGAGTGTCCTACGAGCAGTACTTC. This codes for CASSPWGAGVSYEQYF.

The chain links TRBV28 to TRBJ1-5; D not resolved. V lost 6 bases and J 4 bases, leaving 7 bases between the germline ends. The CDR3 has 12 residues. Germline V gives CDR1 MDHEN, CDR2 SYDVKM. The CDR3 sequence: CASSRDNQPQHF. The DNA for the CDR3 is TGTGCCAGCAGCCGGGATAATCAGCCCCAGCATTTT.

This chain links TRBV27 with TRBJ2-1, with D tentatively TRBD2 (7 bases). CDR3 size: 14 residues. Trimming removed 3 bases from V and 7 bases from J, with 13 bases in between. The germline gives CDR1 MNHEY, CDR2 SMNVEV (reference sequence). The DNA for the CDR3 is TGTGCCAGCAGTTTCTGGGGGGGCCATAATGAGCAGTTCTTC. It is translated as CASSFWGGHNEQFF.

The chain combines TRBV29-1 with TRBJ2-1; D is ambiguous. The V end lost 6 bases, the J end lost 0 bases, and 9 bases lay between the germline ends. CDR3 length: 13 amino acids. Looked up from germline, CDR1 is SQVTM and CDR2 is ANQGSEA. The CDR3 DNA reads as TGCAGCGTGGACCTAAGCTCCTACAATGAGCAGTTCTTC. Protein: CSVDLSSYNEQFF.

The rearrangement joins TRBV4-1 to TRBJ2-7; D tentatively reads TRBD1 or TRBD2 (5 bases each). The V gene lost 2 bases and the J gene lost 2 bases, with 10 bases spanning the gap. The germline CDR1 and CDR2 sequences are MGHRA and YSYEKL. CDR3 length equals 14 residues. The CDR3 spells CASSQNQGPYEQYV. The CDR3 nucleotides read TGCGCCAGCAGCCAAAATCAGGGACCCTACGAGCAGTACGTC.

This chain uses TRBV5-8 with TRBJ2-7; TRBD2 agrees at 11 bases. The CDR3 loop spans 15 amino acids. The V segment lost 0 bases and the J segment 5 bases; nucleotides outside the gene matches: 4. Germline V gene data show CDR1 as SGHTS and CDR2 as YDEGEE. The CDR3, as DNA: TGTGCCAGCAGCTTGGGTACTAGCGGGAGCGACGAGCAGTACTTC. It encodes CASSLGTSGSDEQYF.

The V and J genes are TRBV9 and TRBJ2-5; TRBD2 is a possible D gene (5 bases). The V end was cut by 0 bases, the J end by 0 bases, with 6 bases between. The CDR3 has 14 residues. Germline assignment: CDR1 SGDLS and CDR2 YYNGEE. CDR3: CASSVGGNQETQYF. CDR3 coding DNA: TGTGCCAGCAGCGTAGGAGGGAACCAAGAGACCCAGTACTTC.

The V and J genes are TRBV4-3 and TRBJ2-7; D gene uncertain. The CDR3 is 14 residues long. Germline CDR1 is LGHNA and CDR2 is YSLEER. Trimming stripped 0 bases from V and 0 bases from J, with 6 bases between. The CDR3 region is CASSQDETSYEQYF. The CDR3 nucleotides read TGCGCCAGCAGCCAAGACGAAACCTCCTACGAGCAGTACTTC.

The chain combines TRBV30 with TRBJ1-2; D perhaps matches TRBD1 (5 bases). This CDR3 spans 15 amino acids. The germline CDR1 and CDR2 sequences are GTSNPN and SVGIG (reference sequence). The ends were cut back, 3 bases at V and 2 bases at J, with 16 bases in the middle. The CDR3 nucleotides are TGTGCCTGGAGCGTAGCGGGACTGTTAAACTATGGCTACACCTTC. Amino acid sequence: CAWSVAGLLNYGYTF.

The J gene is TRBJ2-7, the V gene TRBV10-2; TRBD2 agrees at 10 bases. The J segment lost 3 bases and the V segment lost 2 bases, leaving 1 base of the junction unmatched. The CDR3 has 14 residues. The germline V gene has CDR1 WSHSY and CDR2 SAAADI. CDR3 in DNA: TGCGCCAGCAGTGAGACTAGCGGGAACTACGAGCAGTACTTC. It encodes CASSETSGNYEQYF.

In this sample, this clone turned up a few times. The chain employs TRBV6-5 and TRBJ2-1, with 10 bases that match TRBD1. The germline V gene has CDR1 MNHEY and CDR2 SVGAGI. Unmatched junction bases numbered 4, after V lost 4 bases and J lost 4 bases. The CDR3 has 15 residues. As DNA, the CDR3 is TGTGCCAGCAGTTCGACAGGGGGCGCGTACAATGAGCAGTTCTTC. Translating gives CASSSTGGAYNEQFF.

The genes are TRBV6-5 and TRBJ1-4; D gene ambiguous. V gave up 8 bases and J gave up 0 bases, with 4 bases separating them. Germline CDR1 is MNHEY and CDR2 is SVGAGI. This CDR3 contains 12 residues. The CDR3 is CASGATNEKLFF. As DNA, the CDR3 is TGTGCCAGCGGTGCAACTAATGAAAAACTGTTTTTT.

The rearrangement uses TRBV7-2 and TRBJ2-7; D possibly uses TRBD1 or TRBD2 (5 bases each). Trimming removed 1 base at V and 2 bases at J, with 9 bases between. This CDR3 spans 14 amino acids. The germline V gene encodes CDR1 SGHTA and CDR2 FQGNSA. The DNA of the CDR3 is TGTGCCAGCAGCTTAGGTGGGGACGCCTACGAGCAGTACTTC. Translated: CASSLGGDAYEQYF. Full variable domain (missing parts from reference TRBV7-2 and TRBJ2-7): GAGVSQSPSNKVTEKGKDVELRCDPISGHTALYWYRQSLGQGLEFLIYFQGNSAPDKSGLPSDRFSAERTGGSVSTLTIQRTQQEDSAVYLCASSLGGDAYEQYFGPGTRLTVT.

The rearrangement uses TRBV5-1 and TRBJ1-1; no clear D gene. The CDR3 has 15 residues. The germline V gene encodes CDR1 SGHRS and CDR2 YFSETQ. V was clipped by 1 base and J by 4 bases, with 14 bases between them. The CDR3 region has the DNA TGCGCCAGCAGCTTGAGGCAGCCGGTAGTCACTGAAGCTTTCTTT. As protein: CASSLRQPVVTEAFF.

The genes are TRBV18 and TRBJ2-7; D is possibly TRBD1 (5 bases). Trimming cost V 2 bases and J 2 bases, with 10 bases left between them. CDR1 KGHSH and CDR2 LQKENI come from the germline V gene. The length of the CDR3 is 14 residues. DNA of the CDR3: TGTGCCAGCTCACCAACAGGCGGCCCCTACGAGCAGTACGTC. Encoded protein: CASSPTGGPYEQYV.

This chain uses TRBV19 with TRBJ2-7; D gene unclear. Looked up from germline, CDR1 is LNHDA and CDR2 is SQIVND (reference sequence). V was trimmed by 3 bases and J by 1 base, leaving 7 bases between them. This CDR3 has 13 residues. CDR3 loop: CASSIGGSYEQYF. The CDR3 nucleotides read TGTGCCAGTAGTATCGGCGGTTCCTACGAGCAGTACTTC.

V usage is TRBV7-9 and J usage is TRBJ2-1; the D gene is possibly TRBD2 (5 bases). The CDR3 extends over 13 amino acids. Germline V lookup: CDR1 SEHNR, CDR2 FQNEAQ (reference sequence). Trimming left V 3 bases short and J 6 bases short, with 9 bases between. CDR3 loop: CASSFGRGNEQFF. CDR3 sequence (DNA): TGTGCCAGCAGCTTCGGTCGGGGCAATGAGCAGTTCTTC.

This sequence joins TRBV27 and TRBJ1-2, with unresolved D. Trimming removed 5 bases from V and 4 bases from J, with 17 bases in between. The CDR3 is made up of 15 amino acids. Germline V gives CDR1 MNHEY, CDR2 SMNVEV (reference sequence). The CDR3 nucleotides read TGTGCCAGCAGTCCAGGTGGGATCGGGTTCTATGGCTACACCTTC. Protein product: CASSPGGIGFYGYTF.

This clone was seen a single time. The rearrangement links TRBV7-9 to TRBJ2-1; 10 bases agree with TRBD2. The CDR3 sequence is 14 residues long. V shed 1 base and J 9 bases; nucleotides not matched to a gene: 3. The germline V gene has CDR1 SEHNR and CDR2 FQNEAQ (reference sequence). Written as DNA, the CDR3 is TGTGCCAGCAGCTTAGGGACTAGCGGTCCTGAGCAGTTCTTC. Translated: CASSLGTSGPEQFF.

This chain joins TRBV28 and TRBJ2-1; 7 bases are shared with TRBD2. Germline assignment: CDR1 MDHEN and CDR2 SYDVKM. CDR3 length: 11 residues. The ends lost 3 bases at V and 15 bases at J; junction bases unmatched: 5. Here the CDR3 DNA reads TGTGCCAGCAGTTTCGGACTAGAACTGTTCTTC. This encodes CASSFGLELFF. Full variable domain (missing parts from reference TRBV28 and TRBJ2-1): DVKVTQSSRYLVKRTGEKVFLECVQDMDHENMFWYRQDPGLGLRLIYFSYDVKMKEKGDIPEGYSVSREKKERFSLILESASTNQTSMYLCASSFGLELFFGPGTRLTVL.

The rearrangement joins TRBV10-1 to TRBJ2-2; D not certain. The V end was cut by 7 bases, the J end by 2 bases, with 8 bases between. The germline gives CDR1 WNHNN, CDR2 SYGVQD (reference sequence). There are 13 residues in the CDR3. In DNA, the CDR3 is TGCGCCAGCAACCCAGATAACACCGGGGAGCTGTTTTTT. The encoded protein is CASNPDNTGELFF.

The chain is built from TRBV2 and TRBJ1-5, with 9 bases aligning to TRBD1. V lost 5 bases and J lost 6; bases outside the gene matches: 8. The length of the CDR3 is 15 residues. CDR1 and CDR2 (germline): SNHLY, FYNNEI. In nucleotides, the CDR3 is TGTGCCAGCAGTCCCGGGACAGGGTTTCGTCAGCCCCAGCATTTT. It yields the protein CASSPGTGFRQPQHF.

This sequence joins TRBV9 and TRBJ2-7; D is possibly TRBD1 (6 bases). Trimming pared 4 bases from V and 10 bases from J, leaving 21 bases between. The CDR3 is made up of 14 amino acids. The germline V gene has CDR1 SGDLS and CDR2 YYNGEE. The CDR3 bases are TGTGCCAGCAGCCCAGGAGACGTTGGGACAACTCAGTACTTC. As protein: CASSPGDVGTTQYF. Full variable domain (outside the CDR3, taken from reference TRBV9 and TRBJ2-7): DSGVTQTPKHLITATGQRVTLRCSPRSGDLSVYWYQQSLDQGLQFLIQYYNGEERAKGNILERFSAQQFPDLHSELNLSSLELGDSALYFCASSPGDVGTTQYFGPGTRLTVT.

The chain employs TRBV5-4 and TRBJ2-7; 9 bases fit TRBD1. Germline trimming cut 4 bases from V and 2 bases from J; bases unmatched to any gene: 7. Looked up from germline, CDR1 is SGHNT and CDR2 is YYREEE (reference sequence). The length of the CDR3 is 15 residues. CDR3 in amino acids: CASSNPGQGTYEQYV. The CDR3 DNA is TGTGCCAGCAGCAATCCGGGACAGGGTACCTACGAGCAGTACGTC.

There are a few counts of this clone. The chain couples TRBV21-1 to TRBJ1-2. TRBV21-1 constitutes a pseudogene. The CDR3 is 15 residues long. The CDR3 DNA sequence: TGTGCCAGCAGCCCGAATATAAGGGTAGGAGATGGCTACACCTTC. Translated, it gives CASSPNIRVGDGYTF.

V gene TRBV28 combines with J gene TRBJ2-6; the D is unclear. The CDR3 is made up of 17 amino acids. V gave up 8 bases and J gave up 0 bases, with 17 bases separating them. Germline V gene lookup returns CDR1 MDHEN and CDR2 SYDVKM. The CDR3 loop reads CASGSLDATSGANVLTF. As DNA, the CDR3 is TGTGCCAGCGGGTCATTAGACGCAACCTCTGGGGCCAACGTCCTGACTTTC. Based on the CDR3 plus reference TRBV28 and TRBJ2-6, the full variable domain is DVKVTQSSRYLVKRTGEKVFLECVQDMDHENMFWYRQDPGLGLRLIYFSYDVKMKEKGDIPEGYSVSREKKERFSLILESASTNQTSMYLCASGSLDATSGANVLTFGAGSRLTVL.

The chain employs TRBV4-3 and TRBJ2-3; 7 bases match TRBD2. V was pared by 1 base and J by 5 bases, with 6 bases of the junction left unmatched. This CDR3 has 15 residues. Germline V gene lookup returns CDR1 LGHNA and CDR2 YSLEER. The CDR3 DNA sequence: TGCGCCAGCAGCCAAGGACCTAGCGGTTTAGATACGCAGTATTTT. Encoded protein: CASSQGPSGLDTQYF.